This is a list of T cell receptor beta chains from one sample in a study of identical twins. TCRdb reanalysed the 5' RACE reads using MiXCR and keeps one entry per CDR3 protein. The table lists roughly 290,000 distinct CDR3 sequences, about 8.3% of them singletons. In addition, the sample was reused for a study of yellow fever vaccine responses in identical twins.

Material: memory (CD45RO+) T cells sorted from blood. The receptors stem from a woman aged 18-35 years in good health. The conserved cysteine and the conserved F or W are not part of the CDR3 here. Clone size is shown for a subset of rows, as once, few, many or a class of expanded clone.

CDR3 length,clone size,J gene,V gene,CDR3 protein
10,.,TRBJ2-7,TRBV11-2,ASSYQGNEQY
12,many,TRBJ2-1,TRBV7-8,ASRRTSSYNEQF
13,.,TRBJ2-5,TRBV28,ASSFRGAAKETQY
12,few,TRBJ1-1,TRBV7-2,ASRSGILISEAF
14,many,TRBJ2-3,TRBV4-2,ASSQGGGRPTDTQY
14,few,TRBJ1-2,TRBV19,ASSNPRQGPNYGYT
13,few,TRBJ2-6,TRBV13,ASSFQITGANVLT
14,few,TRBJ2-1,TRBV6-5,ASSYNGPSGPNEQF
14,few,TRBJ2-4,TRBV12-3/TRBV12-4,ASSLRAGATKNIQY
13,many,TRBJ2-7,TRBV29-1,SVVAVGERSYEQY
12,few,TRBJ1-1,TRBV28,ASSWGQGHAEAF
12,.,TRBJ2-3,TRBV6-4,ASKPTSGIDTQY
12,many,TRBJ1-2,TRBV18,ASSPRRESYGYT
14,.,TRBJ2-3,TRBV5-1,ASSFGWFGGTDTQY
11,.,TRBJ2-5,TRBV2,ASFGQPGETQY
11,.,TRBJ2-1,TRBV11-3,ASSSPPGGKQF
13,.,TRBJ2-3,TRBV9,ASSSSPRGTDTQY
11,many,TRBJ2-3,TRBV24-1,AIRGRRTDTQY
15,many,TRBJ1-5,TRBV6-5,ASSPSAQGVSNQPQH
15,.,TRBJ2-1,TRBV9,ASSKTLFGGSGVEQF
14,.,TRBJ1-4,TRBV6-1,ASSDPNRATNEKLF
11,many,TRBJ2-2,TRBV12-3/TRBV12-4,ASSFVEGGELF
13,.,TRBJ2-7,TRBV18,ASSPWASSSYEQY
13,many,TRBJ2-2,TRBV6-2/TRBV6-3,ASRWGSTNTGELF